Following are 25 T cell receptor beta chains from one sample sequenced in a study of T cells in Graves' hyperthyroidism and ophthalmopathy. It was RNA transcripts that yielded the amplified TCR beta CDR3 regions. HTBI primers drove first-round RT-PCR of the TCR CDR3. TCRdb called the multiplex PCR reads again in MiXCR, with one record for every CDR3 protein. The sample carries more than 500,000 distinct CDR3 sequences, about 15% recorded once. Sequenced input: blood. Every receptor here comes from a woman aged 30 to 39 with Graves' ophthalmopathy.

This clonotype appeared many times. V is TRBV13 and J is TRBJ2-5; no firm D call. Germline V gene lookup returns CDR1 PRHDT and CDR2 FYEKMQ (reference sequence). The CDR3 consists of 14 residues. The V end lost 0 bases, the J end lost 5 bases, and 10 bases lay between the germline ends. CDR3 region: CASSLGLGGETQYF. The DNA of the CDR3 is TGTGCCAGCAGCTTAGGCTTAGGTGGCGAGACCCAGTACTTC. Combining the CDR3 with reference TRBV13 and TRBJ2-5 gives the whole variable domain AAGVIQSPRHLIKEKRETATLKCYPIPRHDTVYWYQQGPGQDPQFLISFYEKMQSDKGSIPDRFSAQQFSDYHSELNMSSLELGDSALYFCASSLGLGGETQYFGPGTRLLVL.

This clonotype was counted many times. The chain employs TRBV11-2 and TRBJ2-1; D remains ambiguous. This CDR3 contains 12 residues. Germline CDR1 reads SGHAT; CDR2 reads FQNNGV. The ends were cut back, 5 bases at V and 9 bases at J, with 11 bases in the middle. CDR3 protein: CASSPSWGEQFF. CDR3 in DNA: TGTGCCAGCAGCCCAAGCTGGGGTGAGCAGTTCTTC.

This clonotype was counted at least ten times. The chain links TRBV20-1 to TRBJ2-3; 11 bases map to TRBD2. Trimming at V came to 5 bases and at J to 2 bases, leaving 9 bases not matched to a gene. The CDR3 covers 16 residues. Germline V CDR1 and CDR2: DFQATT, SNEGSKA (reference sequence). CDR3 sequence: CSALGNSGRDTDTQYF. CDR3 in DNA: TGCAGTGCTCTTGGGAATAGCGGGAGGGACACAGATACGCAGTATTTT.

At least ten counts were recorded for this clonotype. The chain carries TRBV3-1 and TRBJ2-5; 8 bases match TRBD1. Losses at the gene ends were 4 bases for V and 3 bases for J; bases not matched to a gene: 4. Germline CDR1 LGHDT, CDR2 YNNKEL (reference sequence). This CDR3 is built from 14 residues. The CDR3 region is CASSLATGEETQYF. CDR3 sequence (DNA): TGTGCCAGCAGCCTTGCGACAGGGGAAGAGACCCAGTACTTC.

The chain is built from TRBV5-1 and TRBJ2-5, with D tentatively TRBD1 or TRBD2 (6 bases each). Germline CDR1 is SGHRS and CDR2 is YFSETQ. This CDR3 has 15 residues. V dropped 2 bases and J dropped 2 bases, with 13 bases sitting between them. The CDR3 reads CASSLGGTLQETQYF. CDR3 bases: TGCGCCAGCAGCTTAGGGGGGACACTTCAAGAGACCCAGTACTTC. The full variable domain, with the rest looked up from reference TRBV5-1 and TRBJ2-5, is KAGVTQTPRYLIKTRGQQVTLSCSPISGHRSVSWYQQTPGQGLQFLFEYFSETQRNKGNFPGRFSGRQFSNSRSEMNVSTLELGDSALYLCASSLGGTLQETQYFGPGTRLLVL.

This clonotype was observed a few times. This chain uses TRBV28 with TRBJ1-2; TRBD1 might be the D (5 bases). This CDR3 is built from 17 residues. Looked up from germline, CDR1 is MDHEN and CDR2 is SYDVKM. V was clipped by 7 bases and J by 3 bases, with 24 bases between them. In nucleotides, the CDR3 is TGTGCCAGCAAGGTTCCGTCCGGGGCCCCGAACCACTATGGCTACACCTTC. This sequence encodes CASKVPSGAPNHYGYTF.

This clonotype was seen repeatedly, ten times or more. V usage is TRBV10-3 and J usage is TRBJ2-7; D is possibly TRBD1 or TRBD2 (5 bases each). Germline values: CDR1 ENHRY, CDR2 SYGVKD. Trimming removed 0 bases at V and 6 bases at J, with 18 bases between. The CDR3 has 16 residues. CDR3 DNA sequence: TGTGCCATCAGTGAGTCGAACGGCGGATGGGACCCCGAGCAGTACTTC. As protein: CAISESNGGWDPEQYF.

This clonotype was seen a handful of times. The chain employs TRBV7-2 and TRBJ2-5, with 8 positions matching TRBD1. The CDR3 is 14 amino acids. After removal of 5 bases from V and 5 bases from J, the junction contained 7 bases not matched to a gene. The germline V gene has CDR1 SGHTA and CDR2 FQGNSA. The CDR3 nucleotides read TGTGCCAGCAGCGTGACAGGGGTTGGGGAGACCCAGTACTTC. Translated, it gives CASSVTGVGETQYF.

This clonotype was observed a handful of times. The V and J genes are TRBV7-9 and TRBJ1-6; tentative D call: TRBD1 (5 bases). Trimming stripped 2 bases from V and 5 bases from J, with 16 bases between. CDR1 and CDR2 (germline): SEHNR, FQNEAQ (reference sequence). The CDR3 has 17 residues. In nucleotides, the CDR3 is TGTGCCAGCAGCTTACGGGATGGAGGACAAAATAATTCACCCCTCCACTTT. Translation gives CASSLRDGGQNNSPLHF.

This clonotype was counted many times. J is TRBJ1-6 and V is TRBV6-1; no definite D call. Germline-derived CDR1 and CDR2 are MNHNS and SASEGT. The CDR3 loop spans 13 amino acids. Trimming pared 4 bases from V and 7 bases from J, leaving 8 bases between. CDR3 in DNA: TGTGCCAGCAGTGTGATGGGGAATTCACCCCTCCACTTT. Protein product: CASSVMGNSPLHF.

The DNA for the CDR3 is TGTGCCAGCAGCGTAGCAGGTTTGAGCTCCTACAATGAGCAGTTCTTC. This codes for CASSVAGLSSYNEQFF. The chain uses TRBV9 and TRBJ2-1, with no clear D. The CDR3 is made up of 16 amino acids. Germline lookup yields CDR1 SGDLS and CDR2 YYNGEE. Trimming left V 0 bases short and J 0 bases short, with 10 bases between.

Of note for this clonotype: A much bigger clone sits one base away, suggesting this may be a read error. The chain couples TRBV7-4 to TRBJ2-7, with TRBD2 matching 14 bases. The CDR3 sequence is 16 residues long. CDR1 is SGHVT and CDR2 is SQSDAQ in the germline V gene. The V gene end was trimmed by 1 base and the J gene end by 4 bases; junction bases not matched to a gene: 3. As DNA, the CDR3 is TGTGCCAGCAGCTTAGGGGGACTAGCGGGAGCATACGAGCAGTACTTC. This translates into CASSLGGLAGAYEQYF.

The CDR3 region is CASSLYGTGKYSNQPQHF. CDR3 DNA: TGTGCCAGCAGTTTATACGGGACAGGGAAATATAGCAATCAGCCCCAGCATTTT. The chain links TRBV27 to TRBJ1-5; TRBD1 agrees at 9 bases. This CDR3 has 18 amino acids. Trimming took 1 base from V and 0 from J; bases not matched to a gene: 7. Germline CDR1 is MNHEY and CDR2 is SMNVEV (reference sequence).

This clonotype was recorded a few times. This may stem from a read error, because a much larger clone lies one nucleotide away. CDR3 amino acids: CASGIGLAGALNGQFF. The CDR3 DNA follows: TGTGCCAGCGGAATAGGGCTAGCGGGAGCTTTGAATGGGCAGTTCTTC. The chain carries TRBV28 and TRBJ2-1; 10 nucleotides match TRBD2. The germline gives CDR1 MDHEN, CDR2 SYDVKM. The CDR3 has 16 amino acids.

This clonotype was counted only a few times. The CDR3 DNA is TGTGCCAGCAGGGCGGCCGGGACAGCTTCCCTCTCTGGGGCCAACGTCCTGACTTTC. This codes for CASRAAGTASLSGANVLTF. The chain is built from TRBV6-1 and TRBJ2-6; 7 bases agree with TRBD1. CDR1 and CDR2 from the germline V gene are MNHNS and SASEGT. V lost 6 bases, J lost 0 bases, and 14 bases stayed unmatched. The CDR3 is 19 residues long.

This clonotype has a handful of counts. The chain recombines TRBV13 with TRBJ2-7; D gene ambiguous. The CDR3 extends over 16 amino acids. V was cut by 1 base and J by 2 bases, with 15 bases left in between. CDR1 is PRHDT and CDR2 is FYEKMQ in the germline V gene (reference sequence). The CDR3 here is CASSLEFNTVPYEQYF. In DNA form, the CDR3 reads TGTGCCAGCAGCTTAGAGTTCAATACAGTTCCCTACGAGCAGTACTTC.

This clonotype was detected only a few times. This sequence joins TRBV15 and TRBJ2-3; D ambiguous. The CDR3 spans 12 residues. Germline V gene data show CDR1 as LNHNV and CDR2 as YYDKDF (reference sequence). V was trimmed by 0 bases and J by 6 bases, leaving 4 bases between them. Here the CDR3 reads CATSRDLDTQYF. In DNA, the CDR3 is TGTGCCACCAGCAGAGATTTGGATACGCAGTATTTT.

This clonotype was counted at least ten times. The gene calls are TRBV7-2 and TRBJ2-5, with 7 positions matching TRBD2. V dropped 5 bases and J dropped 5; count of bases not matched to a gene: 11. The length of the CDR3 is 15 residues. Germline V CDR1 and CDR2: SGHTA, FQGNSA. The CDR3 coding sequence is TGTGCCAGCAGCCGGGAGGTGAGGCTTGAGGAGACCCAGTACTTC. It encodes CASSREVRLEETQYF.

V gene TRBV7-2 combines with J gene TRBJ2-5, with 9 bases fitting TRBD2. V lost 2 bases, J lost 5 bases, and 9 bases stayed unmatched. Per the germline V gene, CDR1 is SGHTA and CDR2 is FQGNSA. This CDR3 comprises 16 residues. CDR3 sequence reads: CASSLMGGAGGETQYF. CDR3 nucleotide sequence: TGTGCCAGCAGCTTAATGGGGGGCGCGGGAGGGGAGACCCAGTACTTC.

The CDR3 protein is CASSKNGQGQTQYF. In DNA form, the CDR3 reads TGTGCCAGCAGCAAAAATGGACAGGGGCAGACCCAGTACTTC. This chain uses TRBV5-6 with TRBJ2-5, with 9 bases fitting TRBD1. This CDR3 spans 14 amino acids. Germline lookup yields CDR1 SGHDT and CDR2 YYEEEE. V trimming: 4 bases; J trimming: 6 bases; junction bases outside the gene matches: 7. The full variable domain, in which reference TRBV5-6 and TRBJ2-5 provide the parts outside the CDR3, is DAGVTQSPTHLIKTRGQQVTLRCSPKSGHDTVSWYQQALGQGPQFIFQYYEEEERQRGNFPDRFSGHQFPNYSSELNVNALLLGDSALYLCASSKNGQGQTQYFGPGTRLLVL.

This clonotype was picked up many times. The chain joins TRBV7-8 to TRBJ2-1; 11 bases map to TRBD2. The CDR3 runs 15 residues. Per the germline V gene, CDR1 is SGHVS and CDR2 is FQNEAQ. V shed 1 base and J 8 bases; nucleotides not matched to a gene: 4. CDR3 protein: CASSLDSGRADEQFF. DNA for the CDR3: TGTGCCAGCAGCTTAGATAGCGGGAGGGCGGATGAGCAGTTCTTC.

The sample holds many counts of this clonotype. This rearrangement joins TRBV20-1 to TRBJ1-1, with D perhaps TRBD1 (6 bases). Germline V CDR1 and CDR2: DFQATT, SNEGSKA (reference sequence). The V gene lost 6 bases and the J gene lost 1 base, with 12 bases spanning the gap. The CDR3 totals 13 residues. CDR3 coding DNA: TGCAGTGCACAAAAGGGGGGGAACACTGAAGCTTTCTTT. It specifies CSAQKGGNTEAFF.

The chain couples TRBV5-1 to TRBJ1-1, with unresolved D. Germline V gene sequence: CDR1 SGHRS, CDR2 YFSETQ. The CDR3 runs 14 residues. Trimming removed 0 bases from V and 0 bases from J, with 6 bases in between. In DNA, the CDR3 is TGCGCCAGCAGCTTGGGACCTTTGAACACTGAAGCTTTCTTT. Translated: CASSLGPLNTEAFF.

This clonotype occurred many times. The chain has TRBV7-2 and TRBJ2-1; the match to TRBD2 covers 9 bases. CDR3 length equals 16 residues. Germline trimming cut 6 bases from V and 8 bases from J; bases unmatched to any gene: 14. Germline V lookup: CDR1 SGHTA, CDR2 FQGNSA. Here the CDR3 reads CASSTSGSGSRDEQFF. The CDR3 region has the DNA TGTGCCAGCAGTACCTCGGGTAGCGGGAGTCGTGATGAGCAGTTCTTC.

This clonotype was observed many times. V usage is TRBV20-1 and J usage is TRBJ2-1; no definite D call. The germline gives CDR1 DFQATT, CDR2 SNEGSKA (reference sequence). The CDR3 consists of 14 residues. V lost 4 bases and J lost 0, with 10 bases in between. The DNA of the CDR3 is TGCAGTGCTACCAGAATAGGCTCCTACAATGAGCAGTTCTTC. This encodes CSATRIGSYNEQFF.